This TCR beta chain was documented in a study of blood T cells in healthy people across ages (dated by TCRdb to between 2014 and 2017). At the level of the whole study: In model experiments, roughly one uniquely barcoded TCR beta cDNA molecule per two T cells was captured by template switching. Using deep sequencing normalized with unique cDNA molecular identifiers, the study measured how TCR beta repertoire diversity changes with age. For two donors (one aged 18 to 29 and one aged 80 or older), the study analyzed two additional independent replicas of 1 million unique cDNA reads from the same blood draw. Four age groups were formed from the donors: young (average approximately 15 years), middle-aged (around 41), aged (roughly 59) and long-lived (about 75). To avoid experimental bias, donors of different ages were distributed randomly across sequencing lanes. Overall study results and their limits: A strong correlation was found between observed TCR beta diversity and the percentage of naive T cells measured by flow cytometry. Compared with the aged group, the long-lived group had more naive CD4+ T cells, fewer expanded clones and increased TCR diversity, suggesting age selection. The CMV infection status of donors was not known, potentially confounding age-related changes in expanded clonotypes. Estimates of total diversity based on one million sequenced T cells were considered lower bounds and underestimates. Since profiling was done on bulk unsorted PBMCs, naive and antigen-experienced compartments could not be conclusively compared. Observed TCR beta diversity per million T cells fell roughly linearly with age, and a significant reduction was already apparent by age around 40.

The donors were roughly 38 Caucasian individuals from Russia, aged roughly 6 to 100 years, who were systemically healthy. About 10 milliliters of peripheral blood were collected from each donor into EDTA-treated Vacutainer tubes. Ficoll-Paque density-gradient centrifugation was used to isolate PBMCs, with at least 6 million per sample. Trizol reagent was used to extract total RNA from PBMCs, with at least 5.5 micrograms per sample. Naive CD45RAhigh/CD27high T cell percentages were measured by flow cytometry on a PBMC aliquot from every donor. Note on this clonotype: What this receptor recognizes is not known. No base-level quality is on record; no much larger clone is a single base apart.

Preparation of the library involved 5' RACE. Sequenced on an Illumina HiSeq 2500. The second PCR ran for roughly 7 to 11 cycles and used a J-beta primer mix along with a sample-barcoded 5' primer. A template-switch 5' adaptor carrying 12 random nucleotides introduced a unique molecular identifier onto each TCR beta cDNA molecule. Each sample yielded at least 2.5 million CDR3-containing paired-end reads. First-strand cDNA was synthesized from all RNA with the Mint cDNA synthesis kit, primed by a TRBC-specific oligonucleotide. After uracil-DNA glycosylase treatment, a first 18-cycle PCR used universal primers M1SS and BC2_uni_R on all cDNA. Concerning the study's data processing: For normalization, 1 million high-quality reads were randomly selected from each sample, with every read carrying a distinct molecular identifier. Reads sharing molecular identifiers were discarded rather than binned into consensus sequences. MiTCR, with a Q25 quality threshold and the strictest error-elimination algorithm, was used for CDR3 identification, clonotype clustering and error correction. A nonparametric unseen species model with Euler transformation was used to estimate lower-bound total TCR beta diversity. TCRdb reworked the public reads: Q25 trimming with fastp, MiXCR clone assembly, productive beta chains retained. Every CDR3 protein is listed once, alongside the most common genes and DNA of its rows. The V and J calls here are based on TCRdb, not the publication. This sample lists 1.2 million to 1.5 million distinct CDR3 sequences; approximately 42% were detected once. The ten most abundant clones make up under 8% of the sample.

At the junction V is shortened by 1 base and J by 13 bases; bases outside the gene matches: 2. CDR1 and CDR2 are read off the germline V gene (reference sequence) as LGHDT and YNNKEL. Its CDR3 holds 11 amino acids, cysteine through phenylalanine. The entry retains the CDR3 DNA only, 33 bases that are in frame from base 1. The source of this sequence is a woman under 30 in good health. The sample was blood. Recombination joined TRBV3-1 with TRBJ2-5; the junction holds 8 bases that match TRBD1. The bases read TGTGCCAGCAGCCAAGGACAGGGGTGGTACTTC. This codes for CASSQGQGWYF.